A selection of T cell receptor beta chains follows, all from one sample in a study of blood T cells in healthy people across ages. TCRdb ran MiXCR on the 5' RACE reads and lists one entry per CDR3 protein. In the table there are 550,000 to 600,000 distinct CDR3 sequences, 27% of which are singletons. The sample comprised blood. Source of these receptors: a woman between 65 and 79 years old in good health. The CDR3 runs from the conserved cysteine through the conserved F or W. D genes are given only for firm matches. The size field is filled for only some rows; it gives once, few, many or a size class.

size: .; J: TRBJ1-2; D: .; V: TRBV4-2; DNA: TGTGCCAGCAGTTTAAGGAGGGAGGGGAGCTATGGCTACACCTTC; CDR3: CASSLRREGSYGYTF
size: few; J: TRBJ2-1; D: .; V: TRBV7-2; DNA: TGTGCCAGCAGCTTAGTCCTTGGAGGGCAGTTCTTC; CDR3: CASSLVLGGQFF
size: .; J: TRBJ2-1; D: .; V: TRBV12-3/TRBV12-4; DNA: TGTGCCAGCAGCCCCACGCTTAGGGGGGCTGAGCAGTTCTTC; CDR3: CASSPTLRGAEQFF
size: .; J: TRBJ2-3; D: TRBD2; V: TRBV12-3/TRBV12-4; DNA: TGTGCCAGCAGTTTGAGGGCTAGCGGGGGGGCTACGGCAGATACGCAGTATTTT; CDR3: CASSLRASGGATADTQYF
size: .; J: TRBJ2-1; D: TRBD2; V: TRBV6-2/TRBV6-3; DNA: TGTGCCAGCAGACTGAACCGGGACTACCGAACCCACAATGAGCAGTTCTTC; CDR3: CASRLNRDYRTHNEQFF
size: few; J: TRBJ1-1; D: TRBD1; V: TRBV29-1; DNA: TGCAGCGTCGAGGGGGACAGTGAAGCTTTCTTT; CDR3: CSVEGDSEAFF
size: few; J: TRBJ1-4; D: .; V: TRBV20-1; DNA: TGCAGTGCTAGATTAGAGGCGGGGGTTGAAAAACTGTTTTTT; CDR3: CSARLEAGVEKLFF
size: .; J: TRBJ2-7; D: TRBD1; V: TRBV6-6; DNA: TGTGCCAGCAGCGGCGCGGGACAGGGGACCTACGAGCAGTACTTC; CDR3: CASSGAGQGTYEQYF
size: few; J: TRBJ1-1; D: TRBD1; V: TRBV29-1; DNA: TGCAGCACTCGACAGGGGAGGGACACTGAAGCTTTCTTT; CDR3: CSTRQGRDTEAFF
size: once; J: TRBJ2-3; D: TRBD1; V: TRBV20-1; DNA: TGCAGTGCCCCGACAGGGAGAGGGACAGATACGCAGTATTTT; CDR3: CSAPTGRGTDTQYF
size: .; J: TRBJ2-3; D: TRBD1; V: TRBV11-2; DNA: TGTGCCAGCAGCGCCCAGAGGACAGGGGAAGATACGCAGTATTTT; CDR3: CASSAQRTGEDTQYF
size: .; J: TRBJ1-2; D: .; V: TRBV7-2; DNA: TGTGCCAGCAGCCTCCGGACATCAGCCGCCTATGGCTACACCTTC; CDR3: CASSLRTSAAYGYTF
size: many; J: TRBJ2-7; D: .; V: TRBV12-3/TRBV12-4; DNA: TGTGCCAGCAGGAAGGACTCGGTCGACGAGCAGTACTTC; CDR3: CASRKDSVDEQYF
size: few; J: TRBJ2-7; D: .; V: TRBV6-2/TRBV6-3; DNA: TGTGCCAGCAGTTACCGAGCGGGACACGGAACCTTTTCCTACGAGCAGTACTTC; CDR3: CASSYRAGHGTFSYEQYF
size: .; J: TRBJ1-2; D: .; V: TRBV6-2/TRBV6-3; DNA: TGTGCCAGCAGCCACTCTACGGCAGCTACTAGCTATGGCTACACCTTC; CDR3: CASSHSTAATSYGYTF
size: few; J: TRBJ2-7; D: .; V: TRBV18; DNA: TGTGCCAGCTCACCACTTTCAGTGGACGAGCAGTACTTC; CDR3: CASSPLSVDEQYF